The source of this T cell receptor (beta chain) is a study of T cell responses to AZD1222 COVID-19 vaccine. Whole-study findings and limits: After the peak T cell response, and only then, were repertoires sampled. The donors showed a predominance of white British ancestry and of females, with possible underestimation of clonal diversity. Just a handful of AZD1222 recipients were seropositive at baseline.

The method was immunoSEQ multiplex PCR; TCRdb's version includes in-frame clones alone and lacks a portion of them. The data contain 200,000 to 250,000 clones, about 95% of them singletons. As regards this clone: Its antigen is unidentified.

V was shortened by 5 bases and J by 1 base, with 27 bases between the two germline ends. CDR1 and CDR2 from the germline V gene are SGHAT and FQNNGV. The CDR3 has 19 amino acids. The clonotype was recovered from an adult who received the MenACWY meningococcal vaccine as a control. This material consisted of peripheral blood, taken 28 days after the second dose of the MenACWY control vaccine. The chain joins TRBV11-2 to TRBJ2-7; no reliable D call. CDR3 coding DNA: TGTGCCAGCAGCCTCAACAGTCAAGTAGTCGACGGAACTTCCTACGAGCAGTACTTC. It yields the protein CASSLNSQVVDGTSYEQYF.